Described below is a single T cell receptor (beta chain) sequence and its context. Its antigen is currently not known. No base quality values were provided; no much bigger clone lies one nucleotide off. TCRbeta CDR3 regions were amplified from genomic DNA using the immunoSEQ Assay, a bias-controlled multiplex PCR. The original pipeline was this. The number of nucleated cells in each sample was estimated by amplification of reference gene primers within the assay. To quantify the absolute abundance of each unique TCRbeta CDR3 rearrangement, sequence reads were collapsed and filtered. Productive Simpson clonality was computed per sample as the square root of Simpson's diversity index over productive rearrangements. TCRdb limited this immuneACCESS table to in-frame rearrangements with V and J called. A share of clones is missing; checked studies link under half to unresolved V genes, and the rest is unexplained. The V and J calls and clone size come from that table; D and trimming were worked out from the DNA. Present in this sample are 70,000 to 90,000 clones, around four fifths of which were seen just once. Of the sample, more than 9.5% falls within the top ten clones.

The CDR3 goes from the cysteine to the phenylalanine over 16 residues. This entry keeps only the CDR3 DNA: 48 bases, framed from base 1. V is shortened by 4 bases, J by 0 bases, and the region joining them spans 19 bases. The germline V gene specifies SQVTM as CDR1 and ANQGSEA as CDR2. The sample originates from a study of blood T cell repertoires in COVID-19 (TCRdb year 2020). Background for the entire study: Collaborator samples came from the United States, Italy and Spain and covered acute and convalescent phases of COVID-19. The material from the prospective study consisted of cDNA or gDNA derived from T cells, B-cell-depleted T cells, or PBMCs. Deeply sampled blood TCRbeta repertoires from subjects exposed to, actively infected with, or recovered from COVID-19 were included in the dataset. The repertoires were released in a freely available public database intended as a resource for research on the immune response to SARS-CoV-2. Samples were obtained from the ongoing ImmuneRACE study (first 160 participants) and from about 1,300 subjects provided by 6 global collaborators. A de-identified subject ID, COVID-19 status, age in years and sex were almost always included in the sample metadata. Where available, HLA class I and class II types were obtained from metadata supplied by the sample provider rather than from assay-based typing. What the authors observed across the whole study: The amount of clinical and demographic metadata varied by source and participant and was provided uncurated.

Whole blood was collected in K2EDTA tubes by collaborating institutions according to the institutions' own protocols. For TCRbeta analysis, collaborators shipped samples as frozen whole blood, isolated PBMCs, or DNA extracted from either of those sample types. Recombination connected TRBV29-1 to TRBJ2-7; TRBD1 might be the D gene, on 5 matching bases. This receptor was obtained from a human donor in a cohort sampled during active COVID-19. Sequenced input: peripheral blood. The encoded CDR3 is CSVVGFGQGSSYEQYF. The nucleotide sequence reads TGCAGCGTTGTGGGATTCGGCCAGGGCAGCTCCTACGAGCAGTACTTC.